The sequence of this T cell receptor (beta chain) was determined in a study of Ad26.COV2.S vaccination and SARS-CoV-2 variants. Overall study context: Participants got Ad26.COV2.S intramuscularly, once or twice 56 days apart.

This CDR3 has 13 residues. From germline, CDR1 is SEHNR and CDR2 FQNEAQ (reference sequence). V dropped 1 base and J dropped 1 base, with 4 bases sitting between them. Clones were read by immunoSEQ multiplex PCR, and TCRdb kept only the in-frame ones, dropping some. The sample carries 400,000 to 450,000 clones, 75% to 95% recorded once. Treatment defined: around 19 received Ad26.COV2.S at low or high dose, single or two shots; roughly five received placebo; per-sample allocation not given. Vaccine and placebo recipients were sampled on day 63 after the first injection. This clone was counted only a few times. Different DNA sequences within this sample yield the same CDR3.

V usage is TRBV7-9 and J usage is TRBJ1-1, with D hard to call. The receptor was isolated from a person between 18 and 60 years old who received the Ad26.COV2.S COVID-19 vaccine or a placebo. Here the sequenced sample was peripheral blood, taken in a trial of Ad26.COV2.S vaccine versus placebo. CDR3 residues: CASSLGQNTEAFF. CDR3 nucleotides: TGTGCCAGCAGCTTAGGCCAGAACACTGAAGCTTTCTTT.